The clone carrying this TCR beta chain occurred a few times. This CDR3 comprises 13 residues. V was cut by 11 bases and J by 4 bases, with 17 bases left in between. In germline, CDR1 is ENHRY, CDR2 SYGVKD. Original processing methods: Researchers report that nucleated cell counts were estimated from reference gene primer amplification. Assay: immunoSEQ multiplex PCR; the TCRdb copy retains only in-frame clones and omits some. V and J calls and clone size are given by that table; D and trimming were obtained from the DNA. Of roughly 230,000 clones detected, roughly 80% appear once; the ten largest clones hold about 3.5%. The entry originates in a study of blood T cell repertoires in COVID-19. Study-level information: The samples span acute and convalescent COVID-19 from the United States, Italy and Spain.

The clonotype was recovered from a man between 50 and 59 years old who had recovered from COVID-19. The sequenced sample was PBMCs or T cells enriched from blood (not recorded which). This sequence joins TRBV10-3 and TRBJ1-1, with D possibly being TRBD1 (6 bases). The CDR3 DNA follows: TGTGCCCTACGTGGGGGGGCGGGCACTGAAGCTTTCTTT. Encoded protein: CALRGGAGTEAFF.